This TCR beta chain is from a study of T-cell reconstitution after alpha-beta-depleted transplantation in children. Preparing the TCRbeta library involved the use of unique molecular identifiers. From the PCR reads, TCRdb called clonotypes with MiXCR, one entry per CDR3 protein. Among fewer than 400,000 distinct CDR3 sequences listed, over 20% were seen once. This clonotype appeared many times. The sequence derives from a human donor who donated a stem cell graft to a child with acute myeloid leukemia. Sequenced here: PBMCs from the stem cell graft donor, sampled from the stem cell graft.

The CDR3 loop reads CATSAHEAGRNNEQFF. The CDR3 DNA is TGTGCCACCAGTGCTCACGAGGCGGGCAGAAACAATGAGCAGTTCTTC. The chain combines TRBV24-1 with TRBJ2-1; TRBD2 might be the D (5 bases). Deletions cut 5 bases from V and 5 bases from J, with 18 bases between. Germline V gene data show CDR1 as KGHDR and CDR2 as SFDVKD. The CDR3 totals 16 residues.